This T cell receptor (beta chain) was recovered during a study of blood T cell repertoires in COVID-19. Study summary: Whether acute or convalescent, the COVID-19 samples came from the United States, Italy and Spain. In each case, the material was cDNA or gDNA derived from T cells, B-cell-depleted T cells, or PBMCs.

Per the original data handling: For nucleated cells, counts were estimated from reference gene primer amplification. Profiled with immunoSEQ multiplex PCR; TCRdb holds only in-frame clones, not every one. That table furnishes V, J and clone size, whereas the DNA furnished D and trimming. This table holds 75,000 to 100,000 clones, 86% found once. The CDR3 runs to 15 residues. Germline values: CDR1 MNHEY, CDR2 SVGAGI. Trimming stripped 0 bases from V and 7 bases from J, with 15 bases between. The sequenced material came from peripheral blood. The V and J genes are TRBV6-5 and TRBJ1-1; maybe TRBD1 (6 bases). The source is an elderly woman with acute or convalescent COVID-19. CDR3 bases: TGTGCCAGCAGTTACTCGGATTACAGGGACGTTGAAGCTTTCTTT. It translates to CASSYSDYRDVEAFF.